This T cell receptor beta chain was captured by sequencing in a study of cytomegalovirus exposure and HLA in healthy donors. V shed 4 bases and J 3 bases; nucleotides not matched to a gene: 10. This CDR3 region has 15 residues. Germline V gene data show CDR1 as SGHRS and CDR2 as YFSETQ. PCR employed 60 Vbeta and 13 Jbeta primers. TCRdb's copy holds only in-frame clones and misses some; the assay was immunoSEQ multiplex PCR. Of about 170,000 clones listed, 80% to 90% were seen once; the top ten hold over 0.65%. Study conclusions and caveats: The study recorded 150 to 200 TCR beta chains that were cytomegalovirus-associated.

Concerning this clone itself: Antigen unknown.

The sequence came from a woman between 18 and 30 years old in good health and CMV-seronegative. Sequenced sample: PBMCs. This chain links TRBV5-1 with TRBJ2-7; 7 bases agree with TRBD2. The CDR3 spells CASSMIASGNYEQYF. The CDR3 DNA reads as TGCGCCAGCAGCATGATAGCGAGCGGGAACTACGAGCAGTACTTC.